The subject of this entry is one T cell receptor beta chain. These data originate in a study of blood T cell repertoires in COVID-19. The CDR3 has 16 amino acids. Per germline, CDR1 KGHDR and CDR2 SFDVKD. V lost 7 bases to trimming and J lost 3 bases; unmatched junction nucleotides: 9. Generated by immunoSEQ multiplex PCR, the TCRdb table keeps only in-frame clones and is missing some. The sample has approximately 250,000 clones, about 89% seen once. The V call is TRBV24-1, the J call TRBJ2-1, with 9 bases that match TRBD2. The clonotype comes from a man in his forties with active or convalescent COVID-19. Sequences were obtained from peripheral blood. As DNA, the CDR3 is TGTGCCACCAGCAGGGCGGGAGGGCCGTTCTACAATGAGCAGTTCTTC. It yields the protein CATSRAGGPFYNEQFF.